Each of the 19 T cell receptor beta chains below was sequenced from the same sample in a study of high-grade serous ovarian cancer treatment subgroups. Tumor samples were obtained before definitive surgery or chemotherapy. Profiled with immunoSEQ multiplex PCR; TCRdb holds only in-frame clones, not every one. The sample includes around 1,700 clones, more than 75% of them seen just once. The sequenced sample consisted of tumor tissue. These receptors were taken from a human donor with high-grade serous ovarian cancer.

This chain uses TRBV7-8 with TRBJ1-1, with D possibly TRBD1 on 6 matching bases. Trimming removed 5 bases at V and 2 bases at J, with 12 bases between. The CDR3 totals 14 residues. CDR1 SGHVS and CDR2 FQNEAQ come from the germline V gene. The chain's CDR3 is CASSRQQGNTEAFF. CDR3 DNA: TGTGCCAGCAGCCGTCAACAGGGTAACACTGAAGCTTTCTTT.

The chain recombines TRBV28 with TRBJ1-5, with a possible D match to TRBD1 (5 bases). V was clipped by 6 bases and J by 5 bases, with 17 bases between them. The CDR3 contains 15 residues. Germline V gene data show CDR1 as MDHEN and CDR2 as SYDVKM. CDR3 DNA: TGTGCCAGCAGCCAAGAGCTGGGACGGTATCAGCCCCAGCATTTT. Translated: CASSQELGRYQPQHF.

There are a few counts of this clone. This sequence joins TRBV9 and TRBJ1-1, with a possible D match to TRBD1 (5 bases). Germline-derived CDR1 and CDR2 are SGDLS and YYNGEE. The CDR3 contains 14 residues. V lost 3 bases to trimming and J lost 4 bases, with 13 bases between them. The CDR3 DNA reads as TGTGCCAGCAGCGGAAACCCAGGGAGCACTGAAGCTTTCTTT. Amino acids: CASSGNPGSTEAFF.

The V call is TRBV27, the J call TRBJ2-7; TRBD2 agrees at 7 bases. The CDR3 runs 17 residues. V gave up 6 bases and J gave up 0 bases; unmatched junction bases: 14. Germline values: CDR1 MNHEY, CDR2 SMNVEV (reference sequence). The CDR3 spells CASSQRSGRGSSYEQYF. CDR3 in DNA: TGTGCCAGCAGCCAGCGTAGCGGGCGAGGGAGCTCCTACGAGCAGTACTTC.

The chain combines TRBV7-2 with TRBJ2-7; 11 nucleotides align to TRBD1. CDR3 length: 15 residues. The germline V gene has CDR1 SGHTA and CDR2 FQGNSA. J lost 2 bases, V lost 1 base, and 1 base had no gene match. The CDR3 DNA reads as TGTGCCAGCAGCTTAGTGGGACAGGGGGCCTACGAGCAGTACTTC. It yields the protein CASSLVGQGAYEQYF.

The table lists this clone with a count of one. The V call is TRBV11-1, the J call TRBJ2-7, with a weak D call TRBD2 (6 bases). The CDR3 length is 13 residues. Germline CDR1 SGHAT, CDR2 FQDESV (reference sequence). Between the trimmed V and J ends, which lost 1 base and 6 bases, there was a span of 10 bases. Here the CDR3 DNA reads TGTGCCAGCAGCTTAGGGCTAGCGACCGAGCAGTACTTC. Translated: CASSLGLATEQYF.

The J gene is TRBJ1-4, the V gene TRBV4-2; D call uncertain. Deletions cut 4 bases from V and 4 bases from J, with 10 bases between. Looked up from germline, CDR1 is LGHNA and CDR2 is YNFKEQ. The CDR3 length is 14 residues. The CDR3 DNA is TGTGCCAGCAGCCCCCCTATGAGTAATGAAAAACTGTTTTTT. This encodes CASSPPMSNEKLFF.

The chain employs TRBV10-3 and TRBJ2-1; 11 nucleotides match TRBD2. Germline lookup yields CDR1 ENHRY and CDR2 SYGVKD. With V trimmed by 11 bases and J by 6 bases, 6 bases remained unmatched. This CDR3 spans 13 amino acids. The CDR3 loop is CASSGTSGNEQFF. The DNA of the CDR3 is TGTGCCTCTTCGGGGACTAGCGGCAATGAGCAGTTCTTC.

The V call is TRBV7-3, the J call TRBJ2-5, with 13 bases matching TRBD2. CDR3 length equals 18 residues. With V trimmed by 2 bases and J by 5 bases, 11 bases remained unmatched. Looked up from germline, CDR1 is SGHTA and CDR2 is FQGTGA. In DNA, the CDR3 is TGTGCCAGCAGCTTATGGCCCCTTGGGACTAGCGGGAAGGAGACCCAGTACTTC. Encoded protein: CASSLWPLGTSGKETQYF.

This clone was counted between two and nine times. The gene calls are TRBV4-3 and TRBJ1-2; possible D gene TRBD1, 5 bases. With 4 bases removed from V and 4 bases from J, the gap between germline ends came to 16 bases. The CDR3 runs 15 residues. The germline V gene encodes CDR1 LGHNA and CDR2 YSLEER. DNA for the CDR3: TGCGCCAGCAGCCCTGGAGGGGCCGCTGTCTATGGCTACACCTTC. Translation: CASSPGGAAVYGYTF.

J is TRBJ1-1 and V is TRBV4-2, with D possibly TRBD1 on 6 matching bases. V was cut by 4 bases and J by 6 bases, with 12 bases left in between. The CDR3 is 13 amino acids. Germline V CDR1 and CDR2: LGHNA, YNFKEQ. For the CDR3, the DNA is TGTGCCAGCAGCCTCCGACAGGATCCTGAAGCTTTCTTT. Its translation: CASSLRQDPEAFF.

V is TRBV11-3 and J is TRBJ2-3; TRBD2 agrees at 14 bases. The CDR3 has 17 residues. The trim removed 1 base at V and 5 bases at J, leaving 5 bases unmatched. CDR1 SGHNT and CDR2 YENEEA come from the germline V gene. In nucleotides, the CDR3 is TGTGCCAGCAGCTTAGGGACTAGCGGGAGGCCAAGAGATACGCAGTATTTT. This gives the protein CASSLGTSGRPRDTQYF.

This chain links TRBV7-3 with TRBJ1-5; D perhaps matches TRBD1 (6 bases). There are 13 residues in the CDR3. The V gene lost 3 bases and the J gene lost 5 bases, with 8 bases spanning the gap. CDR1 is SGHTA and CDR2 is FQGTGA in the germline V gene. CDR3 loop: CASSFRGHQPQHF. In DNA, the CDR3 is TGTGCCAGCAGCTTTCGGGGGCATCAGCCCCAGCATTTT.

This chain uses TRBV19 with TRBJ2-3; TRBD2 matches at 9 bases. The CDR3 runs 15 residues. V lost 3 bases to trimming and J lost 1 base; unmatched junction nucleotides: 2. Germline V gene data show CDR1 as LNHDA and CDR2 as SQIVND (reference sequence). In DNA, the CDR3 is TGTGCCAGTAGTATGGCGGGAGGGGGCACAGATACGCAGTATTTT. Its translation: CASSMAGGGTDTQYF. The variable domain in full, with the rest retrieved from reference TRBV19 and TRBJ2-3, is DGGITQSPKYLFRKEGQNVTLSCEQNLNHDAMYWYRQDPGQGLRLIYYSQIVNDFQKGDIAEGYSVSREKKESFPLTVTSAQKNPTAFYLCASSMAGGGTDTQYFGPGTRLTVL.

The J gene is TRBJ2-5, the V gene TRBV4-2; D is perhaps TRBD1 (6 bases). The ends were cut back, 1 base at V and 1 base at J, with 7 bases in the middle. The CDR3 sequence is 14 residues long. Per germline, CDR1 LGHNA and CDR2 YNFKEQ. CDR3 sequence: CASSQGTAQETQYF. The CDR3 bases are TGTGCCAGCAGCCAAGGGACAGCCCAAGAGACCCAGTACTTC.

The V gene is TRBV11-3, the J gene TRBJ1-2, with no clear D. In germline, CDR1 is SGHNT, CDR2 YENEEA. V was cut by 0 bases and J by 0 bases, with 8 bases left in between. CDR3 length equals 15 residues. Here the CDR3 reads CASSLDSQTNYGYTF. The CDR3 bases are TGTGCCAGCAGCTTAGACAGCCAGACTAACTATGGCTACACCTTC.

J is TRBJ1-1 and V is TRBV6-5; D unresolved. Germline CDR1 reads MNHEY; CDR2 reads SVGAGI. The CDR3 loop spans 14 amino acids. Trimming removed 0 bases from V and 4 bases from J, with 9 bases in between. The CDR3 sequence: CASSYSAGPTEAFF. CDR3 bases: TGTGCCAGCAGTTACTCCGCAGGCCCCACTGAAGCTTTCTTT.

The V call is TRBV6-1, the J call TRBJ1-3, with a tentative D call TRBD1 (5 bases). Germline CDR1 and CDR2: MNHNS and SASEGT. This CDR3 is 15 amino acids long. V shed 2 bases and J shed 2 bases, with 10 bases lying between them. The CDR3 sequence is CASSEQGLAGNTIYF. The DNA for the CDR3 is TGTGCCAGCAGTGAACAGGGATTAGCTGGAAACACCATATATTTT.

The chain couples TRBV6-6 to TRBJ2-1; weak D call: TRBD1 (6 bases). Germline CDR1 and CDR2: MNHNY and SVGAGI (reference sequence). CDR3 length equals 14 residues. V was cut by 4 bases and J by 0 bases, with 7 bases left in between. The DNA of the CDR3 is TGTGCCAGCAGTTCGGACAGCTCCTACAATGAGCAGTTCTTC. It is translated as CASSSDSSYNEQFF.